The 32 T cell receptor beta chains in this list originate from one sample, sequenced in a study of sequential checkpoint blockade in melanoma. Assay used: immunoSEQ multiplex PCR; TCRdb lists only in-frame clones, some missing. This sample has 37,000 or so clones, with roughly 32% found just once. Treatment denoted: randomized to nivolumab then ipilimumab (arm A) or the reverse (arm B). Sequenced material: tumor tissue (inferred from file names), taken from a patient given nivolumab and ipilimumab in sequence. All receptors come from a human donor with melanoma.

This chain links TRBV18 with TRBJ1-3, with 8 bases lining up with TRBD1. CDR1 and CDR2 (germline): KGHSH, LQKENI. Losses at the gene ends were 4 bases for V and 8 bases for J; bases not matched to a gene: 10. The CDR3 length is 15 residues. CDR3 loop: CASSRSGTGPDTIYF. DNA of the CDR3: TGTGCCAGCTCACGCTCCGGGACAGGCCCGGACACCATATATTTT. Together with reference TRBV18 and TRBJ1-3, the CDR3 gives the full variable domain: NAGVMQNPRHLVRRRGQEARLRCSPMKGHSHVYWYRQLPEEGLKFMVYLQKENIIDESGMPKERFSAEFPKEGPSILRIQQVVRGDSAAYFCASSRSGTGPDTIYFGEGSWLTVV.

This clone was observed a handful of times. In nucleotides, the CDR3 is TGTGCCAGCAGCCGTCGGGACACAAACTCCTACGAGCAGTACTTC. Its translation: CASSRRDTNSYEQYF. The chain combines TRBV11-3 with TRBJ2-7, with TRBD1 as a possible D gene (6 bases). CDR1 is SGHNT, CDR2 YENEEA, per germline. The CDR3 covers 15 residues. V was clipped by 5 bases and J by 0 bases, with 14 bases between them.

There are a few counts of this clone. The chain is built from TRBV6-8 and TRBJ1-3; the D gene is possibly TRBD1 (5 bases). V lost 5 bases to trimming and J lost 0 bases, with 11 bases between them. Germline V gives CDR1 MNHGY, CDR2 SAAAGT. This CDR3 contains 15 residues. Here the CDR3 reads CASSLLGRSGNTIYF. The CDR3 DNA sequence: TGTGCCAGCAGTCTACTGGGGCGCTCTGGAAACACCATATATTTT.

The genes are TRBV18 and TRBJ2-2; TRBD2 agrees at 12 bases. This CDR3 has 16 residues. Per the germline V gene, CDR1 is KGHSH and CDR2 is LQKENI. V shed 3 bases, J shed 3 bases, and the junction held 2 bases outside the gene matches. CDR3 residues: CASSPRTSGDTGELFF. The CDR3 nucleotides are TGTGCCAGCTCACCCCGGACTAGCGGGGACACCGGGGAGCTGTTTTTT.

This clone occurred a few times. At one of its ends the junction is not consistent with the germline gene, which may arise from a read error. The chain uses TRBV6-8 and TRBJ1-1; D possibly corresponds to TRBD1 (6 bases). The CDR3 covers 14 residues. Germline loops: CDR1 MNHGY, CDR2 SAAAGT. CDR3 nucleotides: TGTGCCATCAGTGTGCAGGGGTTGAACACTGAAGCTTTCTTT. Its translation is CAISVQGLNTEAFF.

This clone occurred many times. In DNA form, the CDR3 reads TGTGCCAGCAGCTTAGAGCCGGCTCGCCCTGAAGCTTTCTTT. Translated: CASSLEPARPEAFF. The V call is TRBV11-3, the J call TRBJ1-1; D gene uncertain. Germline CDR1 and CDR2: SGHNT and YENEEA. V lost 0 bases and J lost 6, with 11 bases in between. The CDR3 totals 14 residues. The entire variable domain, with the rest obtained from reference TRBV11-3 and TRBJ1-1, is as follows: EAGVVQSPRYKIIEKKQPVAFWCNPISGHNTLYWYLQNLGQGPELLIRYENEEAVDDSQLPKDRFSAERLKGVDSTLKIQPAELGDSAVYLCASSLEPARPEAFFGQGTRLTVV.

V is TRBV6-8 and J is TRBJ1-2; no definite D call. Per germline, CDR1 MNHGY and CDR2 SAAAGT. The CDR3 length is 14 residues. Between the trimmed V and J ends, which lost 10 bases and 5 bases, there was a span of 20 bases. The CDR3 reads CAIRPRARGYGYTF. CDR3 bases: TGTGCCATCAGGCCCCGGGCAAGAGGGTATGGCTACACCTTC.

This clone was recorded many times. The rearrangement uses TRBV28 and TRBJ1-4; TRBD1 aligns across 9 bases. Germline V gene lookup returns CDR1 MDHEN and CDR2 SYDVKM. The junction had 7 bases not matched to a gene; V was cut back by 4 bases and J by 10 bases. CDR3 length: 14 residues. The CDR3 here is CASSSGQGKGKLFF. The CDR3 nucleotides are TGTGCCAGCAGTTCGGGACAGGGAAAAGGAAAACTGTTTTTT. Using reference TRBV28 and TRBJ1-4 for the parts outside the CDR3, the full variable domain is DVKVTQSSRYLVKRTGEKVFLECVQDMDHENMFWYRQDPGLGLRLIYFSYDVKMKEKGDIPEGYSVSREKKERFSLILESASTNQTSMYLCASSSGQGKGKLFFGSGTQLSVL.

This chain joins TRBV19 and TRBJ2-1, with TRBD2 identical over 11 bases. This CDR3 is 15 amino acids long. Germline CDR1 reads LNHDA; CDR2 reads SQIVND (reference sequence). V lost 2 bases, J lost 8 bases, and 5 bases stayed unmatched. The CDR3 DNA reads TGTGCCAGTAGTATAACTAGCGGGAGAAGTGATGAGCAGTTCTTC. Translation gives CASSITSGRSDEQFF.

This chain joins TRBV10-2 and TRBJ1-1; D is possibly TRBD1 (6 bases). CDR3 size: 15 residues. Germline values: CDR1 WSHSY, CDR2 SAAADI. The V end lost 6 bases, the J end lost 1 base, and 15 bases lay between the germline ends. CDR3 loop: CASSPSQGPNTEAFF. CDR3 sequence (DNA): TGCGCCAGCAGCCCTTCTCAGGGGCCGAACACTGAAGCTTTCTTT.

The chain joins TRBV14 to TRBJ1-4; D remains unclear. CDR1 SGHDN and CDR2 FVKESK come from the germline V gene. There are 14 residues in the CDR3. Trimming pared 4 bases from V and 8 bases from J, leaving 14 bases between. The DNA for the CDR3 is TGTGCCAGCAGCCTCAGTGGCAACGGCGAAAAACTGTTTTTT. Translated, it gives CASSLSGNGEKLFF. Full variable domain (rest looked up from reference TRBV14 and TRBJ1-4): EAGVTQFPSHSVIEKGQTVTLRCDPISGHDNLYWYRRVMGKEIKFLLHFVKESKQDESGMPNNRFLAERTGGTYSTLKVQPAELEDSGVYFCASSLSGNGEKLFFGSGTQLSVL.

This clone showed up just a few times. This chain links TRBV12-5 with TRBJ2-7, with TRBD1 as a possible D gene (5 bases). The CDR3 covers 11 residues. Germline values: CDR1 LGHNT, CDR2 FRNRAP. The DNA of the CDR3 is TGTGCCAGCAATGTAGGGGTCGAGCAGTACTTC. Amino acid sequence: CASNVGVEQYF. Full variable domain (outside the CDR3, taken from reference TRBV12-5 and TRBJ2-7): DARVTQTPRHKVTEMGQEVTMRCQPILGHNTVFWYRQTMMQGLELLAYFRNRAPLDDSGMPKDRFSAEMPDATLATLKIQPSEPRDSAVYFCASNVGVEQYFGPGTRLTVT.

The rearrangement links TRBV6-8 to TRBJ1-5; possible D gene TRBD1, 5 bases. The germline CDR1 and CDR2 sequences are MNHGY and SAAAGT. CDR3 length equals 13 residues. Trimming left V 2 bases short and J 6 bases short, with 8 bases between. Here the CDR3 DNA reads TGTGCCAGCAGTTACGGGGGGGGTCAGCCCCAGCATTTT. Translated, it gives CASSYGGGQPQHF.

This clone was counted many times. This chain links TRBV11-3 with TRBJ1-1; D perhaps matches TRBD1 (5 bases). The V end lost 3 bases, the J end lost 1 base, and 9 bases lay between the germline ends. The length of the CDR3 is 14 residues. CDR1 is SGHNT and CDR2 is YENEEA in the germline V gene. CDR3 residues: CASSFMTENTEAFF. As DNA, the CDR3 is TGTGCCAGCAGCTTTATGACAGAGAACACTGAAGCTTTCTTT.

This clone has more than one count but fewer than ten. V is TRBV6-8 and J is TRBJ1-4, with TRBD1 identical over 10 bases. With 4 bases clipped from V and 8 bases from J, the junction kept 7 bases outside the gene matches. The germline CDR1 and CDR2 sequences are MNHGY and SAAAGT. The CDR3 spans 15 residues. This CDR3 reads CASSSTGGRGEKLFF. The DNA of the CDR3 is TGTGCCAGCAGTTCGACAGGGGGCAGGGGGGAAAAACTGTTTTTT.

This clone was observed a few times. The CDR3: CASSSGGPPYEQYF. DNA for the CDR3: TGTGCCAGCAGCTCTGGCGGGCCACCCTACGAGCAGTACTTC. The J gene is TRBJ2-7, the V gene TRBV11-3; tentatively, D is TRBD2 (5 bases). The CDR3 contains 14 residues. Between the trimmed V and J ends, which lost 4 bases and 2 bases, there was a span of 12 bases. CDR1 and CDR2 (germline): SGHNT, YENEEA.

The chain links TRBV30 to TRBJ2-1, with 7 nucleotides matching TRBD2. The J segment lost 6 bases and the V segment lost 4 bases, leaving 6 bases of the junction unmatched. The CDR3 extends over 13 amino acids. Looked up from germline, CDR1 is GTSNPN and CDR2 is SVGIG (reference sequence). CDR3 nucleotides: TGTGCCTGGACCAGCGGGACCTTCAATGAGCAGTTCTTC. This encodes CAWTSGTFNEQFF.

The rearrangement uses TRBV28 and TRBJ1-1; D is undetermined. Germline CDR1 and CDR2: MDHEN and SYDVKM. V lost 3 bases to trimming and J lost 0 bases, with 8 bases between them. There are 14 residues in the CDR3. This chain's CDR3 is CASSFGVMNTEAFF. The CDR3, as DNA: TGTGCCAGCAGTTTCGGAGTAATGAACACTGAAGCTTTCTTT.

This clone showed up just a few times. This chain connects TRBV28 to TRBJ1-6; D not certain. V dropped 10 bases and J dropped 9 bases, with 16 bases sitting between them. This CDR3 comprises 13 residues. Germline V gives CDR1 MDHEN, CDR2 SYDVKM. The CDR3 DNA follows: TGTGCCATCCAGCTCGGGAGAGGTTCACCCCTCCACTTT. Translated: CAIQLGRGSPLHF.

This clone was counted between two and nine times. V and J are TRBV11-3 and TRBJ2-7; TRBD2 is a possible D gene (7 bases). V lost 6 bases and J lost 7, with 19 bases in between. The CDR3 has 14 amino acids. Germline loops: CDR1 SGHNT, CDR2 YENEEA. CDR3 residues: CASRMGAGAGEQYF. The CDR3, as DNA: TGTGCCAGCAGGATGGGGGCGGGGGCCGGAGAGCAGTACTTC.

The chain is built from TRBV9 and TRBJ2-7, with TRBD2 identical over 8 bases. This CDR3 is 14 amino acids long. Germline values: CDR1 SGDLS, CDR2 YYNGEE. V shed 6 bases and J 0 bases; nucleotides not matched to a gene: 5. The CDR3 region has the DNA TGTGCCAGCAAATCGGCGGGGGGCTCCTACGAGCAGTACTTC. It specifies CASKSAGGSYEQYF.

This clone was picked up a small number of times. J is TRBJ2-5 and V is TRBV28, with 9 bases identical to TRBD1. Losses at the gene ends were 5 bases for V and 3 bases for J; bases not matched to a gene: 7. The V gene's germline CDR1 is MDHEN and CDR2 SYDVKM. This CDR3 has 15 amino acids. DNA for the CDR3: TGTGCCAGCAGTAACCCGGGACAGGGAGAAGAGACCCAGTACTTC. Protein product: CASSNPGQGEETQYF.

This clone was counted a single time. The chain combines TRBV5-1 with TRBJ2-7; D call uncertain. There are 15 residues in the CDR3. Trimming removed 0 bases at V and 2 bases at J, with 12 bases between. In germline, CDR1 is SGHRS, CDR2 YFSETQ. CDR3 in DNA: TGCGCCAGCAGCTTGGCCCGTCTGGCCCCCTACGAGCAGTACTTC. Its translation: CASSLARLAPYEQYF.

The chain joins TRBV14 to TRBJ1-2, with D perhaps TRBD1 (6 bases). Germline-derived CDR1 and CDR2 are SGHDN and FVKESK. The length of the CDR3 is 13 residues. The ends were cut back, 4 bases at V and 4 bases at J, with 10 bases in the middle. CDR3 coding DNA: TGTGCCAGCAGCCGGGACACCTTCTATGGCTACACCTTC. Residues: CASSRDTFYGYTF.

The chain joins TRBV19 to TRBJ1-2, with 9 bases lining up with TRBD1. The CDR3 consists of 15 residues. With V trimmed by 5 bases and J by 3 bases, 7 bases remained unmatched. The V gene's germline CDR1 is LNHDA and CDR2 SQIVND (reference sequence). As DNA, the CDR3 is TGTGCCAGTAGTCCCCAAGGACAGGGGTACTATGGCTACACCTTC. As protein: CASSPQGQGYYGYTF.

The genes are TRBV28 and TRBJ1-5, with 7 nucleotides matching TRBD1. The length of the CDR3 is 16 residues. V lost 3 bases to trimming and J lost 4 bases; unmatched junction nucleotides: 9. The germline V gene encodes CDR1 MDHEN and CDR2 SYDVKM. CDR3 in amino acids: CASSFSRQGRNQPQHF. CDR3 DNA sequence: TGTGCCAGCAGTTTCTCTCGACAGGGTCGGAATCAGCCCCAGCATTTT.

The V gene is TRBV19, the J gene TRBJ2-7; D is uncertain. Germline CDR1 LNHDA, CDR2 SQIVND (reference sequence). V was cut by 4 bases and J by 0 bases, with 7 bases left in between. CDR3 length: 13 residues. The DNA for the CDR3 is TGTGCCAGTAGTAGGCTCAGCTCCTACGAGCAGTACTTC. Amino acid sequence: CASSRLSSYEQYF.

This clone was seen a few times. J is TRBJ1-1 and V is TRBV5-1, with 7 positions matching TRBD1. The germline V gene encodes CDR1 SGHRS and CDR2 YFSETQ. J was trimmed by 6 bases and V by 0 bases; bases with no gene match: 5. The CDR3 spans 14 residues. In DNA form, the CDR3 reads TGCGCCAGCAGCTTGGCACAGGGGAGCTCTGAAGCTTTCTTT. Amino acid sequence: CASSLAQGSSEAFF.

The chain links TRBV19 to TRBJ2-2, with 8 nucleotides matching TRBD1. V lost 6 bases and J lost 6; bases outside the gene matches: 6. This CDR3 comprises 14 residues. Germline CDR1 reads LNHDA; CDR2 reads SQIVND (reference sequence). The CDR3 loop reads CASRHLQGAGELFF. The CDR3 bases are TGTGCCAGTAGGCACCTACAGGGGGCCGGGGAGCTGTTTTTT.

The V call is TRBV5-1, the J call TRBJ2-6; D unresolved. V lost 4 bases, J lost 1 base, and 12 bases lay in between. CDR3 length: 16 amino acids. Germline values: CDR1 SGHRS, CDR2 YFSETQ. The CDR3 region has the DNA TGCGCCAGCAGCAGCCTTCTTCGGTCTGGGGCCAACGTCCTGACTTTC. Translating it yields CASSSLLRSGANVLTF.

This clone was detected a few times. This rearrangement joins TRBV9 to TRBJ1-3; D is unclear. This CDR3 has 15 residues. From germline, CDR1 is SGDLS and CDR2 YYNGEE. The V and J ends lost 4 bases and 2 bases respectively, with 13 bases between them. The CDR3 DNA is TGTGCCAGCAGCCCCAGAATTGGGCCTGGAAACACCATATATTTT. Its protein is CASSPRIGPGNTIYF.

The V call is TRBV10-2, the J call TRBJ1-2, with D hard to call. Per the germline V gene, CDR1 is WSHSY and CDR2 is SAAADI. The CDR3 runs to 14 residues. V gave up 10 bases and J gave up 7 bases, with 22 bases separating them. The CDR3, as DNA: TGCGCCACCAGCCCTTCCGGGGTCGTAGGTGGCTACACCTTC. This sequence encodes CATSPSGVVGGYTF.